Listed here are 6 T cell receptor beta chains from one sample, sequenced in a study of CD8+ T cells in alopecia areata. Extracted RNA was reverse transcribed, and the resulting cDNA served as sequencing template. Clones were sequenced by immunoSEQ multiplex PCR, and TCRdb holds only the in-frame ones, with some missing. The sample lists about 180,000 clones; over 55% were seen once. Sample: CD4+ T cells sorted from blood, taken at week 0. Every receptor here comes from a human donor with alopecia areata.

The chain is built from TRBV29-1 and TRBJ2-7; the D gene could be TRBD1 or TRBD2 (5 bases each). The CDR3 totals 16 residues. Looked up from germline, CDR1 is SQVTM and CDR2 is ANQGSEA. The V gene lost 5 bases and the J gene lost 0 bases, with 20 bases spanning the gap. In nucleotides, the CDR3 is TGCAGCGTTTACACTCGAACGGGACCGTTCTCCTACGAGCAGTACTTC. This translates into CSVYTRTGPFSYEQYF.

The chain uses TRBV9 and TRBJ2-1, with TRBD1 identical over 10 bases. The CDR3 spans 16 residues. Germline CDR1 and CDR2: SGDLS and YYNGEE. Losses at the gene ends were 3 bases for V and 7 bases for J; bases not matched to a gene: 10. The CDR3 region has the DNA TGTGCCAGCAGCGCCTCCGGGACAGGGGCAAGGAATGAGCAGTTCTTC. Protein: CASSASGTGARNEQFF.

The chain carries TRBV28 and TRBJ2-7; maybe TRBD1 (6 bases). Germline V gives CDR1 MDHEN, CDR2 SYDVKM. The length of the CDR3 is 15 residues. V lost 3 bases to trimming and J lost 1 base, with 13 bases between them. This chain's CDR3 is CASSFPQQGSYEQYF. CDR3 nucleotides: TGTGCCAGCAGTTTCCCCCAGCAGGGGTCCTACGAGCAGTACTTC.

The rearrangement joins TRBV7-9 to TRBJ2-2; D is possibly TRBD1 or TRBD2 (6 bases each). Per germline, CDR1 SEHNR and CDR2 FQNEAQ (reference sequence). The CDR3 sequence is 15 residues long. V lost 5 bases, J lost 7 bases, and 17 bases lay in between. The CDR3 DNA sequence: TGTGCCAGCAGCCCCGAGGGGGGTGTCAACGGGGAGCTGTTTTTT. Translating it yields CASSPEGGVNGELFF.

This clone was picked up one time. The chain joins TRBV10-2 to TRBJ1-4; D remains unclear. The CDR3 is made up of 13 amino acids. Germline CDR1 WSHSY, CDR2 SAAADI. With 10 bases removed from V and 4 bases from J, the gap between germline ends came to 13 bases. In DNA, the CDR3 is TGCGCCACCCTCTCCTCGGGTAATGAAAAACTGTTTTTT. Translating gives CATLSSGNEKLFF.

CDR3 sequence reads: CSAGGRMNTEAFF. In DNA, the CDR3 is TGCAGCGCCGGGGGGAGGATGAACACTGAAGCTTTCTTT. The rearrangement uses TRBV29-1 and TRBJ1-1, with a tentative D call TRBD1 (5 bases). The ends were cut back, 7 bases at V and 0 bases at J, with 12 bases in the middle. This CDR3 contains 13 residues. Germline loops: CDR1 SQVTM, CDR2 ANQGSEA.